This T cell receptor beta chain was identified during a study of identical twins. The CDR3 has 15 amino acids. Germline lookup yields CDR1 SGHVS and CDR2 FQNEAQ. V was clipped by 1 base and J by 1 base, with 9 bases between them. This clonotype turned up a few times. TCRdb itself ran the 5' RACE reads through MiXCR, one entry per CDR3 protein. The table shows roughly 500,000 distinct CDR3 sequences, with approximately 22% occurring only once. This same sample was also part of a study on T cells expressing NK-cell markers.

The genes are TRBV7-8 and TRBJ2-3; D unresolved. The receptor's source is a woman between 18 and 29 years old in good health. Sequenced: CD4+ T cells sorted from blood. As DNA, the CDR3 is TGTGCCAGCAGCTTAGATACCCCTGGCACAGATACGCAGTATTTT. Translated: CASSLDTPGTDTQYF.